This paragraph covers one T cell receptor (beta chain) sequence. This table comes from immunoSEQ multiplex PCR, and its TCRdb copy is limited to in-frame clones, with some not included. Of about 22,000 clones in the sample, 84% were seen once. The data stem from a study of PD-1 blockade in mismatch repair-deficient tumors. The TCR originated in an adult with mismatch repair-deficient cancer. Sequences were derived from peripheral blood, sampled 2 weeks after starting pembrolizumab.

The CDR3 DNA reads as TGTGCCAGCAGTTTGAATCGTGAAAAACTGTTTTTT. It codes for CASSLNREKLFF. This sequence joins TRBV28 and TRBJ1-4; D is ambiguous. Germline lookup yields CDR1 MDHEN and CDR2 SYDVKM. V was shortened by 3 bases and J by 7 bases, with 6 bases between the two germline ends. There are 12 residues in the CDR3.